The present T cell receptor beta chain was sequenced within a study of cytomegalovirus exposure and HLA in healthy donors. Study outcomes and limitations: Researchers had no immune exposure information except CMV serostatus available. When presence/absence was analysed, sequencing depth was taken to be roughly uniform across donors. Among TCR beta chains, those listed as cytomegalovirus-associated numbered some 170. TRBV6-2, TRBV6-3 and some other V segments were excluded as indistinguishable.

This PCR relied on a set of 60 Vbeta primers and 13 Jbeta primers. Libraries were prepared by immunoSEQ multiplex PCR; TCRdb keeps only in-frame clonotypes and omits some of them. The profile shows some 140,000 clones, 73% of them singletons. On this clone itself: Its specificity is not known.

Trimming left V 0 bases short and J 0 bases short, with 3 bases between. The CDR3 has 14 amino acids. Germline V gene sequence: CDR1 SGDLS, CDR2 YYNGEE. This TCR derives from a woman aged 40-49 years in good health and CMV-seronegative. The specimen was PBMCs. This chain joins TRBV9 and TRBJ2-2; D is unresolved. CDR3 region: CASSVGPNTGELFF. In nucleotides, the CDR3 is TGTGCCAGCAGCGTAGGGCCGAACACCGGGGAGCTGTTTTTT.